This T cell receptor beta chain was documented in a study of identical twins. Study-wide results and caveats: Cross-sectional statistics underpinned the conclusions; the same donors were not followed.

This clonotype was found many times. The antigen remains unidentified. A universal primer site was created by template switching, with the cDNA bearing unique molecular identifiers. MiXCR, applied by TCRdb to the 5' RACE reads, yields one record per CDR3 protein. The sample yields hundreds of thousands of distinct CDR3 sequences, 6.5% to 9.5% seen once. All donors comprised healthy Caucasians. The CDR3 covers 15 residues. With V trimmed by 4 bases and J by 6 bases, 8 bases remained unmatched. This sample also appeared in a second study, on yellow fever vaccine responses in identical twins. This second study notes: Vaccine-induced T cell responses in twins were reportedly observed to appear partly convergent, partly personalized.

The sequence came from a woman aged 18-29 years in good health. The gene calls are TRBV12-3 or TRBV12-4 and TRBJ1-5, with 8 bases identical to TRBD1. Sequenced input: memory (CD45RO+) T cells sorted from blood. In DNA, the CDR3 is TGTGCCAGCAGTTCCCGGACAGGGATCCGTCAGCCCCAGCATTTT. This codes for CASSSRTGIRQPQHF.